The 22 T cell receptor beta chains below come from one sample, sequenced in a study of shared clonotypes between healthy human individuals. Only in-frame clones appear in the TCRdb table, and some are missing; sequencing was by immunoSEQ multiplex PCR. The sample includes about 2.4 million clones, roughly 93% seen only once; the top ten take 0.36%. Sequenced sample: naive CD4+ T cells from PBMCs. As to subset: CD45RA+ positively selected. The receptors were gathered from a man in his late teens or twenties in good health. Some clones in this sample may be carry-over from other donors' samples.

With respect to this clone: Other nucleotide sequences from this sample produce the same CDR3. The J gene is TRBJ2-2, the V gene TRBV7-2; TRBD1 matches at 7 bases. The CDR3 runs 15 residues. Germline assignment: CDR1 SGHTA and CDR2 FQGNSA. V lost 5 bases, J lost 1 base, and 4 bases stayed unmatched. The CDR3 sequence: CASSPRTGNTGELFF. The CDR3 region has the DNA TGTGCCAGCAGCCCACGGACAGGGAACACCGGGGAGCTGTTTTTT.

In DNA, the CDR3 is TGCGCCAGCAGCGCCGGACGCCGACAGGACGAGCAGTACTTC. Its protein product is CASSAGRRQDEQYF. The chain employs TRBV5-1 and TRBJ2-7; possible D gene TRBD1, 6 bases. V was cut by 4 bases and J by 5 bases, with 16 bases left in between. Germline assignment: CDR1 SGHRS and CDR2 YFSETQ. The CDR3 is 14 amino acids. The variable domain in full, completed from reference TRBV5-1 and TRBJ2-7, reads KAGVTQTPRYLIKTRGQQVTLSCSPISGHRSVSWYQQTPGQGLQFLFEYFSETQRNKGNFPGRFSGRQFSNSRSEMNVSTLELGDSALYLCASSAGRRQDEQYFGPGTRLTVT.

The gene calls are TRBV27 and TRBJ2-1; the D is unclear. Trimming removed 2 bases from V and 10 bases from J, with 9 bases in between. Looked up from germline, CDR1 is MNHEY and CDR2 is SMNVEV (reference sequence). The CDR3 extends over 12 amino acids. CDR3 loop: CASSLLGREQFF. The CDR3, as DNA: TGTGCCAGCAGTTTACTCGGCAGGGAGCAGTTCTTC.

This chain connects TRBV29-1 to TRBJ1-2; D is ambiguous. Germline CDR1 SQVTM, CDR2 ANQGSEA. The CDR3 has 16 amino acids. Trimming took off 8 bases at V and 2 bases at J, with 24 bases between the two ends. The CDR3 region has the DNA TGCAGCCTCCTCCCCCCCCCGGTCTCACTCAACTATGGCTACACCTTC. Its translation is CSLLPPPVSLNYGYTF.

The rearrangement uses TRBV10-3 and TRBJ1-1; D remains ambiguous. The CDR3 runs to 13 residues. The V gene's germline CDR1 is ENHRY and CDR2 SYGVKD. The V end lost 0 bases, the J end lost 7 bases, and 9 bases lay between the germline ends. CDR3 protein: CAISESTGGEAFF. For the CDR3, the DNA is TGTGCCATCAGTGAGTCGACGGGAGGTGAAGCTTTCTTT.

This chain links TRBV6-1 with TRBJ1-4, with a weak D call TRBD1 (5 bases). In germline, CDR1 is MNHNS, CDR2 SASEGT. The CDR3 has 15 residues. Trimming pared 6 bases from V and 6 bases from J, leaving 17 bases between. CDR3 nucleotides: TGTGCCAGCAGCCGTACGTCCGGGGGGGATGAAAAACTGTTTTTT. It encodes CASSRTSGGDEKLFF.

The CDR3, as DNA: TGTGCCACCCGGGATGGGGCTAGCCGGCTTGAGCAGTTCTTC. Translating gives CATRDGASRLEQFF. The genes are TRBV6-1 and TRBJ2-1; D is possibly TRBD1 or TRBD2 (5 bases each). The germline CDR1 and CDR2 sequences are MNHNS and SASEGT. Trimming removed 10 bases at V and 9 bases at J, with 22 bases between. The CDR3 covers 14 residues.

Concerning this clone itself: The sample carries other DNA sequences with the same CDR3. This rearrangement joins TRBV5-6 to TRBJ2-5, with 7 bases aligning to TRBD1. The germline gives CDR1 SGHDT, CDR2 YYEEEE. V lost 1 base, J lost 2 bases, and 2 bases stayed unmatched. This CDR3 is built from 14 residues. The CDR3 DNA follows: TGTGCCAGCAGCTTGTGGGGACAGCAAGAGACCCAGTACTTC. Encoded protein: CASSLWGQQETQYF.

The chain carries TRBV9 and TRBJ2-7; 8 nucleotides line up with TRBD1. Germline V lookup: CDR1 SGDLS, CDR2 YYNGEE. This CDR3 is built from 14 residues. Unmatched junction bases numbered 12, after V lost 3 bases and J lost 10 bases. CDR3 loop: CASSDTGTGTLQYF. The CDR3, as DNA: TGTGCCAGCAGCGACACCGGGACAGGAACTCTACAGTACTTC.

The V and J genes are TRBV5-1 and TRBJ1-6; D uncertain. The CDR3 contains 16 residues. Germline V CDR1 and CDR2: SGHRS, YFSETQ. Trimming cost V 0 bases and J 0 bases, with 7 bases left between them. CDR3 amino acids: CASSLDGDSYNSPLHF. CDR3 sequence (DNA): TGCGCCAGCAGCTTGGATGGGGACTCCTATAATTCACCCCTCCACTTT.

This clone came up a few times. The CDR3 DNA sequence: TGTGCCAGCAGTGAAGGATTTGGCAATCAGCCCCAGCATTTT. Protein: CASSEGFGNQPQHF. The V gene is TRBV6-1, the J gene TRBJ1-5; no clear D gene. The germline gives CDR1 MNHNS, CDR2 SASEGT. The CDR3 sequence is 14 residues long. V was shortened by 1 base and J by 2 bases, with 6 bases between the two germline ends.

This chain connects TRBV5-8 to TRBJ1-2, with a tentative D call TRBD1 (6 bases). The germline V gene encodes CDR1 SGHTS and CDR2 YDEGEE. The V and J ends lost 10 bases and 5 bases respectively, with 21 bases between them. There are 14 residues in the CDR3. The CDR3 sequence is CAARVGARYYGYTF. The CDR3, as DNA: TGTGCCGCCCGTGTGGGGGCGAGGTATTATGGCTACACCTTC.

V usage is TRBV4-2 and J usage is TRBJ2-7, with 7 bases matching TRBD1. V shed 0 bases and J 1 base; nucleotides not matched to a gene: 3. The CDR3 has 15 amino acids. Germline CDR1 is LGHNA and CDR2 is YNFKEQ. The CDR3 nucleotides read TGTGCCAGCAGCCAAGATCCAGGGGGATCCTACGAGCAGTACTTC. Translated, it gives CASSQDPGGSYEQYF.

The rearrangement links TRBV30 to TRBJ1-5; D remains ambiguous. The V gene's germline CDR1 is GTSNPN and CDR2 SVGIG (reference sequence). The ends were cut back, 2 bases at V and 11 bases at J, with 13 bases in the middle. This CDR3 is built from 12 residues. The CDR3 coding sequence is TGTGCCTGGAGTTCCGATAGGGCGGCCCAGCATTTT. Its protein is CAWSSDRAAQHF.

The chain has TRBV4-1 and TRBJ2-6; possibly TRBD1 for D (5 bases). The CDR3 is made up of 15 amino acids. CDR1 MGHRA and CDR2 YSYEKL come from the germline V gene. Trimming left V 2 bases short and J 4 bases short, with 9 bases between. The CDR3 coding sequence is TGCGCCAGCAGCCAACAGGGTGGAGGGGCCAACGTCCTGACTTTC. The encoded protein is CASSQQGGGANVLTF.

This clone occurred once. V is TRBV6-5 and J is TRBJ2-1; no clear D gene. The length of the CDR3 is 13 residues. Germline V gene data show CDR1 as MNHEY and CDR2 as SVGAGI. Trimming removed 6 bases from V and 1 base from J, with 7 bases in between. The CDR3 loop is CASRGNSYNEQFF. The CDR3 DNA reads TGTGCCAGCAGGGGGAATTCCTACAATGAGCAGTTCTTC.

V usage is TRBV4-1 and J usage is TRBJ2-3; 16 positions match TRBD2. This CDR3 region has 19 residues. Losses at the gene ends were 0 bases for V and 3 bases for J; bases not matched to a gene: 6. Germline lookup yields CDR1 MGHRA and CDR2 YSYEKL. The CDR3 coding sequence is TGCGCCAGCAGCCAAGACGGGACTAGCGGGAGGGCCAGAACAGATACGCAGTATTTT. It is translated as CASSQDGTSGRARTDTQYF.

As concerns this clone: Distinct nucleotide sequences in the sample also encode this CDR3. CDR3 nucleotide sequence: TGCGCCAGCAGCTTATTGGTGAACTATGGCTACACCTTC. Encoded protein: CASSLLVNYGYTF. V gene TRBV5-1 combines with J gene TRBJ1-2, with D unclear. The germline gives CDR1 SGHRS, CDR2 YFSETQ. The CDR3 totals 13 residues. Deletions cut 2 bases from V and 2 bases from J, with 7 bases between.

The gene calls are TRBV2 and TRBJ2-7; D tentatively fits TRBD1 or TRBD2 (5 bases each). V was shortened by 4 bases and J by 5 bases, with 27 bases between the two germline ends. This CDR3 comprises 18 residues. Germline V gene data show CDR1 as SNHLY and CDR2 as FYNNEI. CDR3 protein: CASSAYINSRGSRDEQYF. The CDR3 region has the DNA TGTGCCAGCAGTGCTTATATTAATTCGAGGGGCAGTAGGGACGAGCAGTACTTC.

This chain uses TRBV27 with TRBJ2-7; weak D call: TRBD2 (6 bases). V lost 3 bases and J lost 2, with 23 bases in between. The CDR3 has 18 residues. Germline CDR1 reads MNHEY; CDR2 reads SMNVEV (reference sequence). The CDR3: CASSFKWRAPNKAYEQYF. CDR3 nucleotide sequence: TGTGCCAGCAGTTTTAAGTGGAGGGCACCTAATAAAGCCTACGAGCAGTACTTC.

The gene calls are TRBV6-1 and TRBJ1-4, with 7 bases aligning to TRBD1. Trimming removed 3 bases from V and 11 bases from J; junction bases left unmatched: 15. The CDR3 loop spans 16 amino acids. Germline V gene lookup returns CDR1 MNHNS and CDR2 SASEGT. This CDR3 reads CASSDPTGAPLSKLFF. Here the CDR3 DNA reads TGTGCCAGCAGTGATCCTACAGGGGCACCTTTGTCGAAACTGTTTTTT.

This clone has just a few counts. CDR3 bases: TGCGCCAGCAGCTTGGGGACAGGGGACAATCAGCCCCAGCATTTT. It specifies CASSLGTGDNQPQHF. The rearrangement uses TRBV5-1 and TRBJ1-5; 9 bases fit TRBD1. Trimming removed 0 bases from V and 3 bases from J; junction bases left unmatched: 1. Germline V gene lookup returns CDR1 SGHRS and CDR2 YFSETQ. The CDR3 extends over 15 amino acids.